This passage covers 22 T cell receptor beta chains from one sample sequenced in a study of spatial heterogeneity in lung cancer. Regarding the study as a whole: Counts that tracked tumor mutation counts were those of expanded intratumoral alpha and beta TCRs.

These receptors have no known antigen. TCRdb itself ran the 5' RACE reads through MiXCR, one entry per CDR3 protein. This table has around 100,000 distinct CDR3 sequences, 3.5% to 5% appearing once. Regarding time point: sample taken at primary tumor resection. Sample: lung tumor tissue, taken at surgery. The source of these receptors is a male donor with early-stage non-small cell lung cancer.

This clonotype was seen repeatedly, ten times or more. This chain connects TRBV6-5 to TRBJ2-1; possible D gene TRBD1, 6 bases. This CDR3 contains 22 residues. The V end was cut by 6 bases, the J end by 6 bases, with 39 bases between. Germline values: CDR1 MNHEY, CDR2 SVGAGI. CDR3 nucleotide sequence: TGTGCCAGCAGCCCTGACAGGCCCGAAGCCTTAGTCGTTACCCCTTTGGGCAATGAGCAGTTCTTC. Translation: CASSPDRPEALVVTPLGNEQFF.

This clonotype was seen many times. V and J are TRBV5-1 and TRBJ2-5; possibly TRBD2 for D (6 bases). V was shortened by 7 bases and J by 2 bases, with 12 bases between the two germline ends. The CDR3 extends over 13 amino acids. Germline V gives CDR1 SGHRS, CDR2 YFSETQ. Written as DNA, the CDR3 is TGCGCCAGCCAGGGAGGCCTTCAAGAGACCCAGTACTTC. Protein: CASQGGLQETQYF.

This clonotype has ten or more counts. The CDR3 sequence: CASSLVERQETQYF. Written as DNA, the CDR3 is TGTGCCAGCAGCTTGGTCGAGCGACAAGAGACCCAGTACTTC. V gene TRBV5-6 combines with J gene TRBJ2-5; D not resolved. Germline CDR1 is SGHDT and CDR2 is YYEEEE. The CDR3 runs to 14 residues. V lost 0 bases and J 2 bases, leaving 8 bases between the germline ends.

This clonotype appeared many times. The chain combines TRBV20-1 with TRBJ2-1; 14 bases are a match to TRBD2. J gave up 15 bases and V 8 bases, and 12 bases lay outside the gene matches. Germline assignment: CDR1 DFQATT and CDR2 SNEGSKA (reference sequence). This CDR3 spans 13 amino acids. In DNA form, the CDR3 reads TGCAGTCCGAAATCCGGACTAGCGGGAGGACTGTTCTTC. The encoded protein is CSPKSGLAGGLFF.

There are a few counts of this clonotype. This sequence joins TRBV5-1 and TRBJ1-4, with D uncertain. V gave up 0 bases and J gave up 5 bases, with 8 bases separating them. The CDR3 contains 14 residues. The V gene's germline CDR1 is SGHRS and CDR2 YFSETQ. CDR3 sequence reads: CASSLDGGNEKLFF. CDR3 nucleotides: TGCGCCAGCAGCTTGGACGGCGGGAATGAAAAACTGTTTTTT.

In this sample, this clonotype turned up many times. V is TRBV27 and J is TRBJ1-4; no clear D. The CDR3 is 13 residues long. V lost 10 bases and J lost 4, with 13 bases in between. The germline V gene encodes CDR1 MNHEY and CDR2 SMNVEV (reference sequence). The DNA for the CDR3 is TGTGCCATCCCGACGTATTTTAATGAAAAACTGTTTTTT. Residues: CAIPTYFNEKLFF.

This clonotype was observed many times. The genes are TRBV20-1 and TRBJ2-7; maybe TRBD2 (6 bases). Trimming stripped 0 bases from V and 3 bases from J, with 18 bases between. The germline V gene encodes CDR1 DFQATT and CDR2 SNEGSKA (reference sequence). There are 16 residues in the CDR3. CDR3 in amino acids: CSARDSRGSGIYEQYF. CDR3 DNA: TGCAGTGCTAGAGATTCCCGGGGTAGCGGAATCTACGAGCAGTACTTC.

The table lists this clonotype with many counts. The gene calls are TRBV20-1 and TRBJ2-7, with 7 nucleotides matching TRBD1. This CDR3 spans 16 amino acids. CDR1 is DFQATT and CDR2 is SNEGSKA in the germline V gene (reference sequence). V lost 0 bases and J lost 5; bases outside the gene matches: 13. The CDR3 nucleotides are TGCAGTGCTAGAGATGGCCGGGGACAGACAAACCACGAGCAGTACTTC. Its protein is CSARDGRGQTNHEQYF.

This chain joins TRBV7-6 and TRBJ2-3; 10 bases agree with TRBD2. This CDR3 has 16 residues. Germline assignment: CDR1 SGHVS and CDR2 FNYEAQ. Trimming cost V 4 bases and J 2 bases; bases outside gene matches: 6. The CDR3: CASSSLAGVPTDTQYF. As DNA, the CDR3 is TGTGCCAGCAGCTCCCTAGCGGGAGTCCCCACAGATACGCAGTATTTT.

In its sample, this clonotype was seen many times. The rearrangement uses TRBV5-1 and TRBJ2-1; 7 bases match TRBD2. V lost 5 bases, J lost 8 bases, and 10 bases stayed unmatched. Looked up from germline, CDR1 is SGHRS and CDR2 is YFSETQ. This CDR3 spans 14 amino acids. The CDR3 loop is CASSYGGSVDEQFF. The CDR3 nucleotides are TGCGCCAGCAGTTACGGGGGGTCAGTCGATGAGCAGTTCTTC.

Ten or more counts support this clonotype. V gene TRBV3-1 combines with J gene TRBJ2-3; 7 bases match TRBD2. Trimming removed 3 bases from V and 5 bases from J; junction bases left unmatched: 11. Germline V gives CDR1 LGHDT, CDR2 YNNKEL (reference sequence). The CDR3 loop spans 16 amino acids. The CDR3 is CASSHMAAGVGDTQYF. CDR3 in DNA: TGTGCCAGCAGCCATATGGCGGCGGGAGTGGGAGATACGCAGTATTTT.

In this sample, this clonotype turned up many times. This chain uses TRBV5-1 with TRBJ1-5; TRBD1 agrees at 8 bases. CDR3 length: 14 amino acids. V gave up 4 bases and J gave up 3 bases; unmatched junction bases: 3. Per germline, CDR1 SGHRS and CDR2 YFSETQ. This chain's CDR3 is CASSLTGDNQPQHF. In nucleotides, the CDR3 is TGCGCCAGCAGCCTGACAGGGGACAATCAGCCCCAGCATTTT.

This clonotype was seen repeatedly, ten times or more. The V call is TRBV3-1, the J call TRBJ2-5; no firm D call. This CDR3 comprises 14 residues. The V gene's germline CDR1 is LGHDT and CDR2 YNNKEL (reference sequence). Deletions cut 3 bases from V and 2 bases from J, with 10 bases between. Here the CDR3 DNA reads TGTGCCAGCAGCCATGCCCAGAGTCAAGAGACCCAGTACTTC. Translating it yields CASSHAQSQETQYF.

This clonotype has a count of ten or more. The gene calls are TRBV4-1 and TRBJ2-2, with 11 bases that match TRBD2. Trimming at V came to 0 bases and at J to 5 bases, leaving 2 bases not matched to a gene. The V gene's germline CDR1 is MGHRA and CDR2 YSYEKL. CDR3 size: 16 residues. This chain's CDR3 is CASSQEGLADTGELFF. The CDR3 DNA sequence: TGCGCCAGCAGCCAAGAGGGACTAGCGGATACCGGGGAGCTGTTTTTT.

This clonotype was counted ten times or more. The chain couples TRBV11-2 to TRBJ2-7; D unresolved. The V end lost 2 bases, the J end lost 2 bases, and 7 bases lay between the germline ends. The CDR3 length is 13 residues. CDR1 is SGHAT, CDR2 FQNNGV, per germline. CDR3 in DNA: TGTGCCAGCAGCTTAACCGAACCCTACGAGCAGTACTTC. Its protein product is CASSLTEPYEQYF.

This clonotype was detected many times. The V call is TRBV2, the J call TRBJ2-3; TRBD2 matches at 10 bases. CDR3 length: 15 residues. Germline-derived CDR1 and CDR2 are SNHLY and FYNNEI. The V gene end was trimmed by 4 bases and the J gene end by 3 bases; junction bases not matched to a gene: 4. CDR3 coding DNA: TGTGCCAGCAGTGTTAATAGCGGGAGGACAGATACGCAGTATTTT. This gives the protein CASSVNSGRTDTQYF.

V is TRBV29-1 and J is TRBJ2-3; 8 bases line up with TRBD1. Per germline, CDR1 SQVTM and CDR2 ANQGSEA. This CDR3 has 15 residues. V was pared by 3 bases and J by 2 bases, with 7 bases of the junction left unmatched. The CDR3 DNA reads TGCAGCGTTGACAGGGGGCCTAGCCCCACAGATACGCAGTATTTT. It encodes CSVDRGPSPTDTQYF.

J is TRBJ2-1 and V is TRBV5-1, with 9 nucleotides matching TRBD1. The CDR3 has 14 amino acids. The ends lost 4 bases at V and 9 bases at J; junction bases unmatched: 8. Germline values: CDR1 SGHRS, CDR2 YFSETQ. The DNA of the CDR3 is TGCGCCAGCAGCCGCGGACAGGGGCGAAGTGAGCAGTTCTTC. Translating it yields CASSRGQGRSEQFF.

This clonotype has a count of ten or more. The V gene is TRBV12-3 or TRBV12-4, the J gene TRBJ2-2, with D perhaps matching TRBD2 (6 bases). Trimming pared 6 bases from V and 4 bases from J, leaving 15 bases between. This CDR3 is built from 15 residues. CDR3 region: CASSRLATPTGELFF. The CDR3 nucleotides read TGTGCCAGCAGCCGGCTAGCGACTCCCACCGGGGAGCTGTTTTTT.

This clonotype appeared many times. The chain has TRBV9 and TRBJ1-4; TRBD1 matches at 8 bases. Looked up from germline, CDR1 is SGDLS and CDR2 is YYNGEE. Trimming took 2 bases from V and 4 from J; bases not matched to a gene: 4. The CDR3 totals 15 residues. CDR3 bases: TGTGCCAGCAGCGTTGATGGACAGGGTAATGAAAAACTGTTTTTT. Its protein product is CASSVDGQGNEKLFF.

This clonotype was seen ten or more times. The CDR3 reads CASSYRAHHVYGYTF. CDR3 in DNA: TGTGCCAGCAGTTACAGGGCACATCACGTCTATGGCTACACCTTC. The chain recombines TRBV6-5 with TRBJ1-2; D ambiguous. V was shortened by 2 bases and J by 4 bases, with 14 bases between the two germline ends. From germline, CDR1 is MNHEY and CDR2 SVGAGI. The CDR3 runs to 15 residues.

The table lists this clonotype with many counts. The chain links TRBV27 to TRBJ1-2; D gene unclear. In germline, CDR1 is MNHEY, CDR2 SMNVEV (reference sequence). Trimming removed 5 bases at V and 6 bases at J, with 25 bases between. CDR3 length: 17 residues. CDR3 coding DNA: TGTGCCAGCAGTCGGTTTGCCTCGATAAGAGGTGTGAATGGCTACACCTTC. As protein: CASSRFASIRGVNGYTF.